This is a list of T cell receptor beta chains from one sample in a study of molecular identifiers for immune sequencing clone quantification. TCRdb re-analysed the PCR reads in MiXCR, keeping a single row per CDR3 protein. In the table there are nearly 650,000 distinct CDR3 sequences, around 25% of which are singletons. The sample comprised naive CD8+ T cells from blood, with Jurkat cell RNA spiked in. These receptors were collected from a human donor in good health. Some libraries in this study had Jurkat cell RNA spiked in. Each CDR3 is given with its conserved first and last residue. Fields, in order: J gene, D gene, V gene, clone size, CDR3 DNA, CDR3 protein. D genes are given only for firm matches. Only some rows state a clone size, as once, few, many or a class for expanded clones.

TRBJ2-3	TRBD1	TRBV24-1	many	TGTGCCACCAGTGGAGGACAGGGGTCCTACACAGATACGCAGTATTTT	CATSGGQGSYTDTQYF
TRBJ1-2	NA	TRBV7-9	few	TGTGCCAGCAGCTTAGCTGGCGACCAACATGGCTACACCTTC	CASSLAGDQHGYTF
TRBJ2-7	NA	TRBV20-1	many	TGCAGTGCTAAAAGCGTTAGCTCCTACGAGCAGTACTTC	CSAKSVSSYEQYF
TRBJ1-1	NA	TRBV19	NA	TGTGCCAGTAGTATACGGGGTGGTACTGGAGCTTTCTTT	CASSIRGGTGAFF
TRBJ2-7	NA	TRBV5-6	once	TGTGCCAGCAGCTCGGGACACGGCTACGACCAGTACTTC	CASSSGHGYDQYF
TRBJ2-4	NA	TRBV3-1	many	TGTGCCAGCAGCCCCGGGCTAGCTCCCGACATTCAGTACTTC	CASSPGLAPDIQYF
TRBJ2-7	TRBD2	TRBV28	few	TGTGCCAGCAGTTGGGGACTAGCGGGAGATTCGAGGGAGCAGTACTTC	CASSWGLAGDSREQYF
TRBJ2-7	NA	TRBV6-5	many	TGTGCCAGCAGTTACGGGACTCCAGTCTACGAGCAGTACTTC	CASSYGTPVYEQYF
TRBJ2-1	NA	TRBV7-6	NA	TGTGCCTGCAGCTTATATGGTGAGCAGTTCTTC	CACSLYGEQFF
TRBJ2-7	NA	TRBV6-2/TRBV6-3	few	TGTGCCAGCAGTCCCCTGACAGGAGAATACGAGCAGTACTTC	CASSPLTGEYEQYF
TRBJ2-3	NA	TRBV7-6	NA	TGTGCCAGCAGCTTAGCCCTACTGGAGGGTGTAACGGAGTCTACAGATACGCAGTATTTT	CASSLALLEGVTESTDTQYF
TRBJ1-1	TRBD1	TRBV20-1	NA	TGCAGTGCTGGTGACAGGGGCGAGCGTACTGAAGCTTTCTTT	CSAGDRGERTEAFF
TRBJ2-2	TRBD1	TRBV24-1	NA	TGTGCCACCAGTGACAAGGGACAGGGGACCACCGGGGAGCTGTTTTTT	CATSDKGQGTTGELFF
TRBJ2-2	NA	TRBV7-2	many	TGTGCCAGCAGCTTCAGCACCGGGGAGCTGTTTTTT	CASSFSTGELFF
TRBJ2-7	NA	TRBV5-5	many	TGTGCCAGCAGCTTGGGGGGCCTTCCCTACGAGCAGTACTTC	CASSLGGLPYEQYF
TRBJ2-1	TRBD2	TRBV12-3/TRBV12-4	NA	TGTGCCAGCAGTCACCCAAAACTAGCGGGGGACGCCTACAATGAGCAGTTCTTC	CASSHPKLAGDAYNEQFF
TRBJ1-1	NA	TRBV6-2/TRBV6-3	many	TGTGCCAGCAGTTACGACCCAGGGTCGGGGGCTTTCTTT	CASSYDPGSGAFF
TRBJ2-3	TRBD1	TRBV18	few	TGTGCCAGCTCAGCGACAGGGGACCCACCTAAGTCGCAGTATTTT	CASSATGDPPKSQYF
TRBJ2-2	NA	TRBV28	many	TGTGCCAGCAGTTTATGGGGCGGCAGGGGCCCCACCGGGGAGCTGTTTTTT	CASSLWGGRGPTGELFF
TRBJ2-1	TRBD2	TRBV6-5	NA	TGTGCCAGCAGTTACTCGAAGCGGGGGCTGTATGAGCAGTTCTTC	CASSYSKRGLYEQFF
TRBJ2-1	NA	TRBV27	NA	TGTGCCAGCAGTCACCGGGACCTAAAGCAGTTCTTC	CASSHRDLKQFF
TRBJ1-6	NA	TRBV7-9	NA	TGTGCCAGCAGCTTAGTACCAAATAATACACCCCTCCACTTT	CASSLVPNNTPLHF
TRBJ2-3	NA	TRBV9	many	TGTGCCAGCAGCTCTCCGGGGGGCTGGGGGGATACGCAGTATTTT	CASSSPGGWGDTQYF
TRBJ1-2	NA	TRBV6-5	many	TGTGCCAGCAGTCCCCAGGGATATGGCTACACCTTC	CASSPQGYGYTF
TRBJ1-5	NA	TRBV7-9	many	TGTGCCAGCAGCTTAGACAGTCAGCCCCAGCATTTT	CASSLDSQPQHF
TRBJ1-5	NA	TRBV6-2/TRBV6-3	many	TGTGCCAGCAGTTACGGGCAGGGCGGAAATCAGCCCCAGCATTTT	CASSYGQGGNQPQHF
TRBJ1-1	TRBD1	TRBV27	few	TGTGCCAGCAGTCTACAGGGGTTAGCCACTGAAGCTTTCTTT	CASSLQGLATEAFF
TRBJ1-2	TRBD1	TRBV6-2/TRBV6-3	NA	TGTGCCAGCAGTTCCCGCCGCCCGGACAGGGGGAACTATGGCTACACCTTC	CASSSRRPDRGNYGYTF
TRBJ1-4	NA	TRBV12-3/TRBV12-4	many	TGTGCCAGCATCGGGGCTCGGGCTAATGAAAAACTGTTTTTT	CASIGARANEKLFF
TRBJ2-1	NA	TRBV27	NA	TGTGCCAGCAGTTTTGTGGGCGGGCCCTACAATGAGCAGTTCTTC	CASSFVGGPYNEQFF
TRBJ1-6	NA	TRBV10-3	NA	TGTGCCATCAGTGAGTCGGGGGGCACCTATAATTCACCCCTCCACTTT	CAISESGGTYNSPLHF
TRBJ2-6	NA	TRBV6-2/TRBV6-3	many	TGTGCCAGCAGTAAATATCGACAGGGACTAGCTGGGGCCAACGTCCTGACTTTC	CASSKYRQGLAGANVLTF
TRBJ2-7	NA	TRBV5-1	few	TGCGCCAGCAGCTTGGACCAACCTCCCTGGGGTGGAGACGAGCGGTACTTC	CASSLDQPPWGGDERYF
TRBJ2-1	NA	TRBV29-1	NA	TGCAGCGTTGAAGAAGACAGGGAGGCCTACAATGAGCAGTTCTTC	CSVEEDREAYNEQFF
TRBJ2-7	NA	TRBV12-3/TRBV12-4	NA	TGTGCCAGCAGTTTAGTAAGGACAAGAGTCTCCTACGAGCAGTACTTC	CASSLVRTRVSYEQYF
TRBJ2-1	NA	TRBV25-1	many	TGTGCCAGCAGCGGAAGGGGGGAGGGCCATGAGCAGTTCTTC	CASSGRGEGHEQFF
TRBJ2-7	NA	TRBV5-6	many	TGTGCCAGCAGCTTGGAGGGTTACTACGAGCAGTACTTC	CASSLEGYYEQYF
TRBJ2-1	NA	TRBV20-1	few	TGCAGTGCTAGAGAAGGCGGAAGCTCCTACAATGAGCAGTTCTTC	CSAREGGSSYNEQFF
TRBJ2-7	TRBD2	TRBV4-1	few	TGCGCCAGCAGCCAAGGGCCAGCGGGGGGCTACGAGCAGTACTTC	CASSQGPAGGYEQYF